The 19 T cell receptor beta chains reported below all come from one sample, sequenced in a study of cytomegalovirus exposure and HLA in healthy donors. This PCR relied on a set of 60 Vbeta primers and 13 Jbeta primers. Clones were read by immunoSEQ multiplex PCR, and TCRdb kept only the in-frame ones, dropping some. The repertoire has about 93,000 clones, over 75% of them found once; the top ten carry approximately 3.8%. Sample: PBMCs. These receptors originate from a man between 45 and 60 years old in good health and CMV-seronegative.

The chain is built from TRBV19 and TRBJ2-3; D is unclear. V was trimmed by 3 bases and J by 3 bases, leaving 13 bases between them. In germline, CDR1 is LNHDA, CDR2 SQIVND (reference sequence). CDR3 length equals 15 residues. CDR3 in amino acids: CASSMMGLSTDTQYF. The CDR3 region has the DNA TGTGCCAGTAGTATGATGGGCTTAAGTACAGATACGCAGTATTTT.

V usage is TRBV7-6 and J usage is TRBJ1-5; no definite D call. This CDR3 has 15 amino acids. V was pared by 5 bases and J by 5 bases, with 16 bases between. CDR1 and CDR2 from the germline V gene are SGHVS and FNYEAQ. DNA for the CDR3: TGTGCCAGCAGCCTTAGTTTGGGCAAAGATCAGCCCCAGCATTTT. Its protein is CASSLSLGKDQPQHF.

This chain uses TRBV5-5 with TRBJ1-2; tentatively, D is TRBD1 (6 bases). Trimming pared 2 bases from V and 3 bases from J, leaving 17 bases between. Germline V lookup: CDR1 SGHKS, CDR2 YYEKEE (reference sequence). CDR3 length: 16 residues. The DNA of the CDR3 is TGTGCCAGCAGCTTAGGGCGGGGGCGAACGGACTATGGCTACACCTTC. It is translated as CASSLGRGRTDYGYTF.

The V and J genes are TRBV9 and TRBJ1-5; 7 nucleotides agree with TRBD1. In germline, CDR1 is SGDLS, CDR2 YYNGEE. The ends lost 4 bases at V and 9 bases at J; junction bases unmatched: 13. The CDR3 contains 15 residues. The chain's CDR3 is CASSLGQSESGPQHF. The CDR3 DNA follows: TGTGCCAGCAGCCTGGGACAGTCCGAGTCTGGGCCCCAGCATTTT.

The V gene is TRBV28, the J gene TRBJ1-2; D might be TRBD1 (6 bases). In germline, CDR1 is MDHEN, CDR2 SYDVKM. This CDR3 contains 16 residues. Trimming shortened V by 9 bases and J by 4 bases, and 24 bases separated the two germline ends. The chain's CDR3 is CASRDQGSGNVYGYTF. CDR3 in DNA: TGTGCCAGTCGTGACCAGGGGTCAGGGAACGTCTATGGCTACACCTTC.

The V call is TRBV10-3, the J call TRBJ2-3; 7 nucleotides match TRBD1. Unmatched junction bases numbered 6, after V lost 5 bases and J lost 1 base. CDR3 size: 15 residues. Germline CDR1 reads ENHRY; CDR2 reads SYGVKD. The CDR3: CAISRNTGGTDTQYF. In DNA, the CDR3 is TGTGCCATCAGTAGGAACACAGGGGGCACAGATACGCAGTATTTT.

V usage is TRBV28 and J usage is TRBJ1-1; D remains unclear. Germline V lookup: CDR1 MDHEN, CDR2 SYDVKM. Trimming pared 5 bases from V and 1 base from J, leaving 14 bases between. This CDR3 is 15 amino acids long. The CDR3: CASSPPLGGNTEAFF. The CDR3 nucleotides read TGTGCCAGCAGTCCCCCCCTAGGAGGGAACACTGAAGCTTTCTTT.

The rearrangement joins TRBV28 to TRBJ2-5; 7 nucleotides align to TRBD2. Germline-derived CDR1 and CDR2 are MDHEN and SYDVKM. The CDR3 totals 13 residues. The V gene end was trimmed by 3 bases and the J gene end by 7 bases; junction bases not matched to a gene: 5. DNA of the CDR3: TGTGCCAGCAGTTTGCCGGGGGAGGGGACCCAGTACTTC. This codes for CASSLPGEGTQYF.

The chain recombines TRBV7-9 with TRBJ1-4; 9 bases map to TRBD1. V trimming: 4 bases; J trimming: 3 bases; junction bases outside the gene matches: 3. CDR1 SEHNR and CDR2 FQNEAQ come from the germline V gene (reference sequence). There are 15 residues in the CDR3. In DNA, the CDR3 is TGTGCCAGCAGCTACACAGGGGGCCCTAATGAAAAACTGTTTTTT. Translating gives CASSYTGGPNEKLFF.

This rearrangement joins TRBV29-1 to TRBJ2-3, with D maybe TRBD2 (6 bases). Germline V lookup: CDR1 SQVTM, CDR2 ANQGSEA. The germline V and J ends were trimmed by 4 bases and 2 bases, with 22 bases remaining between them. The CDR3 spans 17 residues. The CDR3 DNA follows: TGCAGCGTTGCAGAACCTTCCGGGACTGGGGTCACAGATACGCAGTATTTT. Residues: CSVAEPSGTGVTDTQYF.

This chain uses TRBV25-1 with TRBJ2-2, with 11 bases aligning to TRBD1. Trimming removed 0 bases from V and 6 bases from J; junction bases left unmatched: 3. Per germline, CDR1 MGHDK and CDR2 SYGVNS. This CDR3 region has 16 residues. The CDR3 DNA sequence: TGTGCCAGCAGTGAATACGGGACAGGGGGTTCCGGGGAGCTGTTTTTT. Residues: CASSEYGTGGSGELFF.

The CDR3 DNA sequence: TGTGCCATCAGTGAGTCTGGGCCGTACAATGAGCAGTTCTTC. Its protein is CAISESGPYNEQFF. The rearrangement joins TRBV10-3 to TRBJ2-1; the D is unclear. The CDR3 consists of 14 residues. V was pared by 0 bases and J by 4 bases, with 7 bases between. CDR1 ENHRY and CDR2 SYGVKD come from the germline V gene.

The J gene is TRBJ1-2, the V gene TRBV6-4; weak D call: TRBD1 (6 bases). Between the trimmed V and J ends, which lost 2 bases and 9 bases, there was a span of 10 bases. Germline V gives CDR1 MRHNA, CDR2 SNTAGT. The length of the CDR3 is 12 residues. Here the CDR3 DNA reads TGTGCCAGCAGTGACCGCAGGGGTAGCTACACCTTC. Translated, it gives CASSDRRGSYTF.

The genes are TRBV18 and TRBJ1-1; D unclear. Trimming removed 6 bases from V and 1 base from J, with 12 bases in between. The V gene's germline CDR1 is KGHSH and CDR2 LQKENI. The CDR3 has 14 amino acids. In DNA, the CDR3 is TGTGCCAGCTCCGCTGAAAGAGGGAACACTGAAGCTTTCTTT. Translation gives CASSAERGNTEAFF.

Only a few counts were recorded for this clone. The V call is TRBV7-9, the J call TRBJ2-7; no firm D call. V gave up 0 bases and J gave up 2 bases, with 2 bases separating them. Germline V CDR1 and CDR2: SEHNR, FQNEAQ (reference sequence). The CDR3 totals 12 residues. For the CDR3, the DNA is TGTGCCAGCAGCTTAGCTACCTACGAGCAGTACTTC. This translates into CASSLATYEQYF.

The chain links TRBV7-2 to TRBJ2-1; 7 bases align to TRBD2. V lost 3 bases, J lost 8 bases, and 7 bases stayed unmatched. The CDR3 contains 14 residues. Germline-derived CDR1 and CDR2 are SGHTA and FQGNSA. CDR3 region: CASSFASGWDEQFF. DNA of the CDR3: TGTGCCAGCAGCTTCGCTAGCGGTTGGGATGAGCAGTTCTTC.

The genes are TRBV6-1 and TRBJ1-2; a weak D match, TRBD1 (5 bases). This CDR3 contains 13 residues. V was trimmed by 6 bases and J by 4 bases, leaving 12 bases between them. Germline-derived CDR1 and CDR2 are MNHNS and SASEGT. CDR3 amino acids: CASRGPPGYGYTF. As DNA, the CDR3 is TGTGCCAGCAGGGGGCCTCCGGGCTATGGCTACACCTTC.

The CDR3 DNA sequence: TGTGCCGCGAGTCCTGAGGGGGCGGGGAACACTGAAGCTTTCTTT. Protein: CAASPEGAGNTEAFF. The chain employs TRBV10-3 and TRBJ1-1; 7 bases are a match to TRBD1. Germline trimming cut 11 bases from V and 1 base from J; bases unmatched to any gene: 13. CDR1 is ENHRY and CDR2 is SYGVKD in the germline V gene. The CDR3 is 15 amino acids.

This sequence joins TRBV5-1 and TRBJ2-5; no clear D gene. This CDR3 region has 14 residues. CDR1 SGHRS and CDR2 YFSETQ come from the germline V gene. Trimming took off 0 bases at V and 6 bases at J, with 12 bases between the two ends. CDR3 sequence (DNA): TGCGCCAGCAGCTTGGATGTAAGCTCCAAGACCCAGTACTTC. Protein sequence: CASSLDVSSKTQYF.